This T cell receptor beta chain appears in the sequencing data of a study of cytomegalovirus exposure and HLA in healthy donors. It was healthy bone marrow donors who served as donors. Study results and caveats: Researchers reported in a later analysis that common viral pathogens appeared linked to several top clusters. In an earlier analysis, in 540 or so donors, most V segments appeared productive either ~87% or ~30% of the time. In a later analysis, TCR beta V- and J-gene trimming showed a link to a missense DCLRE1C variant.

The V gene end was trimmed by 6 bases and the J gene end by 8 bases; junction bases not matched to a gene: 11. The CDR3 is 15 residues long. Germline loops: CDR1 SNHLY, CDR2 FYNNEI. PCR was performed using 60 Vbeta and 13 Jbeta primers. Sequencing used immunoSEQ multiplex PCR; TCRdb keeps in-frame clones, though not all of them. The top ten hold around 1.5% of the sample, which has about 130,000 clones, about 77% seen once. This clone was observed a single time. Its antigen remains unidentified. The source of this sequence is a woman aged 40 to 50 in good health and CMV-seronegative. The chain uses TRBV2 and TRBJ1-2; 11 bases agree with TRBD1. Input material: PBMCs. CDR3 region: CASSPDRGRRKGYTF. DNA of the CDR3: TGTGCCAGCAGCCCGGACAGGGGGCGTCGTAAGGGCTACACCTTC. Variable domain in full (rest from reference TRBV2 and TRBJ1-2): EPEVTQTPSHQVTQMGQEVILRCVPISNHLYFYWYRQILGQKVEFLVSFYNNEISEKSEIFDDQFSVERPDGSNFTLKIRSTKLEDSAMYFCASSPDRGRRKGYTFGSGTRLTVV.